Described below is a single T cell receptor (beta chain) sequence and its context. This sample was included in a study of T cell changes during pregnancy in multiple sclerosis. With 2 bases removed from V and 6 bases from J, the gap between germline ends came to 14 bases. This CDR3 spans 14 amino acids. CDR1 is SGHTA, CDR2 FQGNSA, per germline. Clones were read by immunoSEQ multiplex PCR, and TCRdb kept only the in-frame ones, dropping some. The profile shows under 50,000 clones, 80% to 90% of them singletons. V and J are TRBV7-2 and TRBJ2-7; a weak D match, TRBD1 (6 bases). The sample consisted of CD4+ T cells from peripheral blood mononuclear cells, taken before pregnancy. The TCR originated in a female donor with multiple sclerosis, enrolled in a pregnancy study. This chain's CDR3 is CASSLSHRAGEQYF. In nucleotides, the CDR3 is TGTGCCAGCAGCTTATCCCACAGGGCGGGCGAGCAGTACTTC.